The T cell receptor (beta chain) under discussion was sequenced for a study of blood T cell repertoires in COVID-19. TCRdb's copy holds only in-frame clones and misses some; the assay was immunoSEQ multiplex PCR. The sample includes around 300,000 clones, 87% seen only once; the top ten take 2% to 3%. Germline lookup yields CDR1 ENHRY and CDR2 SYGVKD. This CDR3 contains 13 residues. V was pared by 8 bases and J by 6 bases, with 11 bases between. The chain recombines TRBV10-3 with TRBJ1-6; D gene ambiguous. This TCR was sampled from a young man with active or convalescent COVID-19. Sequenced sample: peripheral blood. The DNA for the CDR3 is TGTGCCATCTGTCAGGAAATTAATTCACCCCTCCACTTT. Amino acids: CAICQEINSPLHF.